Listed here are 31 T cell receptor beta chains from one sample, sequenced in a study of T cells after yellow fever vaccination. In TCRdb, the 5' RACE reads were re-called with MiXCR into one record per CDR3 protein. The sample carries around 53,000 distinct CDR3 sequences, less than 8% recorded once. The specimen was CD8+ T cells not binding an NS4B(214-222) dextramer, sorted from PBMCs, collected around 45 days after the first yellow fever vaccination. The receptor set was obtained from a man younger than 35 who received the YFV17D yellow fever vaccine.

The J gene is TRBJ2-1, the V gene TRBV6-2 or TRBV6-3; 11 bases fit TRBD1. The CDR3 has 15 residues. The ends lost 6 bases at V and 4 bases at J; junction bases unmatched: 5. The germline V gene encodes CDR1 MNHEY and CDR2 SVGEGT. CDR3 protein: CASRPRDRGYNEQFF. CDR3 DNA sequence: TGTGCCAGCAGACCCCGGGACAGGGGGTACAATGAGCAGTTCTTC.

This clonotype was picked up a small number of times. The J gene is TRBJ2-6, the V gene TRBV12-3 or TRBV12-4; no clear D. The V and J ends lost 8 bases and 2 bases respectively, with 7 bases between them. The CDR3 extends over 13 amino acids. CDR3 protein: CASSSAGANVLTF. Here the CDR3 DNA reads TGTGCCAGCTCCAGCGCTGGGGCCAACGTCCTGACTTTC.

In its sample, this clonotype was seen many times. The chain recombines TRBV4-1 with TRBJ2-1; no definite D call. The length of the CDR3 is 13 residues. V was shortened by 4 bases and J by 5 bases, with 9 bases between the two germline ends. Germline CDR1 reads MGHRA; CDR2 reads YSYEKL. The CDR3 here is CASSPGWNNEQFF. The CDR3 bases are TGCGCCAGCAGCCCTGGCTGGAACAATGAGCAGTTCTTC.

The sample holds many counts of this clonotype. This chain joins TRBV12-3 or TRBV12-4 and TRBJ1-2; D may be TRBD1 (5 bases). Trimming removed 3 bases from V and 4 bases from J, with 15 bases in between. The CDR3 sequence is 15 residues long. The CDR3 DNA reads TGTGCCAGCAGTTTCTACGGGGGGGACGTCTATGGCTACACCTTC. Encoded protein: CASSFYGGDVYGYTF.

The table lists this clonotype with many counts. V is TRBV18 and J is TRBJ2-1, with D perhaps matching TRBD2 (6 bases). Germline CDR1 KGHSH, CDR2 LQKENI. V was clipped by 2 bases and J by 6 bases, with 14 bases between them. The CDR3 extends over 15 amino acids. CDR3 sequence reads: CASSPGGFSGNEQFF. The CDR3 DNA sequence: TGTGCCAGCTCACCAGGAGGGTTTTCCGGCAATGAGCAGTTCTTC.

This clonotype was observed a handful of times. The J gene is TRBJ2-7, the V gene TRBV6-1, with D possibly TRBD2 on 6 matching bases. This CDR3 is built from 16 residues. The V gene's germline CDR1 is MNHNS and CDR2 SASEGT. The V end lost 6 bases, the J end lost 0 bases, and 18 bases lay between the germline ends. The DNA for the CDR3 is TGTGCCAGCAGGGGCCCCGGACGGAGGGCCTCCTACGAGCAGTACTTC. Translation gives CASRGPGRRASYEQYF.

This clonotype was counted ten times or more. The rearrangement joins TRBV5-5 to TRBJ2-2; the match to TRBD2 covers 11 bases. The CDR3 is made up of 17 amino acids. The germline gives CDR1 SGHKS, CDR2 YYEKEE (reference sequence). V was pared by 2 bases and J by 2 bases, with 5 bases of the junction left unmatched. The CDR3 spells CASSFFLAGGNTGELFF. The CDR3 nucleotides are TGTGCCAGCAGCTTTTTTCTAGCGGGGGGAAACACCGGGGAGCTGTTTTTT. The whole variable domain, remainder taken from reference TRBV5-5 and TRBJ2-2, is DAGVTQSPTHLIKTRGQQVTLRCSPISGHKSVSWYQQVLGQGPQFIFQYYEKEERGRGNFPDRFSARQFPNYSSELNVNALLLGDSALYLCASSFFLAGGNTGELFFGEGSRLTVL.

This clonotype came up a few times. The chain links TRBV20-1 to TRBJ1-5; no firm D call. CDR3 size: 13 residues. In germline, CDR1 is DFQATT, CDR2 SNEGSKA (reference sequence). V lost 5 bases and J 4 bases, leaving 12 bases between the germline ends. CDR3 DNA: TGCAGTGCTTCCCAACATCTTAATCAGCCCCAGCATTTT. Translated: CSASQHLNQPQHF.

This clonotype came up many times. The CDR3 here is CSVDTPHGNEQFF. CDR3 DNA sequence: TGCAGCGTTGATACCCCCCACGGCAATGAGCAGTTCTTC. V and J are TRBV29-1 and TRBJ2-1; D call uncertain. Trimming took off 3 bases at V and 6 bases at J, with 12 bases between the two ends. The CDR3 consists of 13 residues. Germline V gene lookup returns CDR1 SQVTM and CDR2 ANQGSEA.

The chain is built from TRBV4-3 and TRBJ2-2, with TRBD1 as a possible D gene (6 bases). This CDR3 has 17 residues. The germline gives CDR1 LGHNA, CDR2 YSLEER. The ends were cut back, 4 bases at V and 2 bases at J, with 17 bases in the middle. The CDR3 coding sequence is TGCGCCAGCAGCCCCGAAGCCGGGACAAAAAACACCGGGGAGCTGTTTTTT. This gives the protein CASSPEAGTKNTGELFF.

This chain joins TRBV6-5 and TRBJ1-2, with D perhaps matching TRBD1 (5 bases). V was trimmed by 4 bases and J by 7 bases, leaving 16 bases between them. Germline loops: CDR1 MNHEY, CDR2 SVGAGI. The CDR3 is 14 amino acids. The CDR3 DNA follows: TGTGCCAGCAGTTTCGACGCAGGGATGTTTGGCTACACCTTC. This gives the protein CASSFDAGMFGYTF.

This clonotype showed up many times. The V call is TRBV6-2 or TRBV6-3, the J call TRBJ2-1; D not resolved. Germline assignment: CDR1 MNHEY and CDR2 SVGEGT. The CDR3 has 13 residues. The ends were cut back, 6 bases at V and 0 bases at J, with 6 bases in the middle. The CDR3 sequence: CASSGNSYNEQFF. CDR3 coding DNA: TGTGCCAGCAGCGGCAACTCCTACAATGAGCAGTTCTTC.

This clonotype appeared many times. The rearrangement joins TRBV12-3 or TRBV12-4 to TRBJ1-6; a possible D gene is TRBD1 (5 bases). V was cut by 3 bases and J by 11 bases, with 14 bases left in between. This CDR3 has 14 amino acids. The CDR3: CASSFGGVSPPLHF. The CDR3 nucleotides read TGTGCCAGCAGTTTTGGGGGTGTGTCGCCACCCCTCCACTTT.

Ten or more counts support this clonotype. This chain connects TRBV5-5 to TRBJ2-7; D is uncertain. Looked up from germline, CDR1 is SGHKS and CDR2 is YYEKEE (reference sequence). The CDR3 runs 12 residues. V lost 4 bases and J lost 0, with 5 bases in between. This chain's CDR3 is CASSLTSYEQYF. CDR3 sequence (DNA): TGTGCCAGCAGCCTCACCTCCTACGAGCAGTACTTC.

This clonotype was seen repeatedly, ten times or more. The genes are TRBV29-1 and TRBJ2-1; 9 nucleotides align to TRBD1. J lost 4 bases, V lost 3 bases, and 4 bases had no gene match. Germline-derived CDR1 and CDR2 are SQVTM and ANQGSEA. This CDR3 comprises 14 residues. The chain's CDR3 is CSVDSGQGYNEQFF. CDR3 coding DNA: TGCAGCGTTGACTCGGGACAGGGATACAATGAGCAGTTCTTC.

This clonotype was counted ten times or more. V gene TRBV4-1 combines with J gene TRBJ1-1; 11 nucleotides line up with TRBD1. This CDR3 contains 16 residues. V gave up 4 bases and J gave up 4 bases; unmatched junction bases: 8. Germline CDR1 is MGHRA and CDR2 is YSYEKL. CDR3 nucleotides: TGCGCCAGCAGCCGCGGACAGGGGGCCGGGGTCACTGAAGCTTTCTTT. Its translation: CASSRGQGAGVTEAFF.

This clonotype was picked up many times. This rearrangement joins TRBV15 to TRBJ1-5; D remains unclear. V was cut by 0 bases and J by 6 bases, with 12 bases left in between. Germline-derived CDR1 and CDR2 are LNHNV and YYDKDF (reference sequence). The CDR3 loop spans 15 amino acids. DNA for the CDR3: TGTGCCACCAGCAGAGATCGGGGAGGGAGTCAGCCCCAGCATTTT. Its translation is CATSRDRGGSQPQHF. The entire variable domain, with the rest obtained from reference TRBV15 and TRBJ1-5, is as follows: DAMVIQNPRYQVTQFGKPVTLSCSQTLNHNVMYWYQQKSSQAPKLLFHYYDKDFNNEADTPDNFQSRRPNTSFCFLDIRSPGLGDTAMYLCATSRDRGGSQPQHFGDGTRLSIL.

The sample holds a few counts of this clonotype. The chain employs TRBV4-1 and TRBJ1-1; 7 nucleotides line up with TRBD1. The CDR3 totals 14 residues. Germline trimming cut 1 base from V and 5 bases from J; bases unmatched to any gene: 4. Germline V gene sequence: CDR1 MGHRA, CDR2 YSYEKL. The CDR3 DNA is TGCGCCAGCAGCCAAGCTACAGGGGTAACTGAAGCTTTCTTT. Encoded protein: CASSQATGVTEAFF.

This clonotype is medium-sized. The V gene is TRBV5-1, the J gene TRBJ1-6, with D possibly matching TRBD1 (5 bases). Trimming removed 0 bases from V and 8 bases from J, with 12 bases in between. CDR3 length: 15 residues. In germline, CDR1 is SGHRS, CDR2 YFSETQ. CDR3 residues: CASSLGDRLYSPLHF. The CDR3 DNA is TGCGCCAGCAGCTTGGGGGACCGCCTGTATTCACCCCTCCACTTT.

This clonotype has just a few counts. J is TRBJ1-3 and V is TRBV7-9; TRBD1 agrees at 7 bases. The ends lost 5 bases at V and 0 bases at J; junction bases unmatched: 1. This CDR3 region has 14 residues. Germline CDR1 reads SEHNR; CDR2 reads FQNEAQ (reference sequence). The CDR3 is CASSRTGSGNTIYF. In DNA, the CDR3 is TGTGCCAGCAGCCGGACAGGCTCTGGAAACACCATATATTTT. Full variable domain (remainder filled in from reference TRBV7-9 and TRBJ1-3): DTGVSQNPRHKITKRGQNVTFRCDPISEHNRLYWYRQTLGQGPEFLTYFQNEAQLEKSRLLSDRFSAERPKGSFSTLEIQRTEQGDSAMYLCASSRTGSGNTIYFGEGSWLTVV.

In this sample, this clonotype turned up a few times. This chain connects TRBV11-2 to TRBJ1-2, with 10 bases matching TRBD1. CDR3 length: 20 residues. The ends lost 0 bases at V and 3 bases at J; junction bases unmatched: 16. Germline lookup yields CDR1 SGHAT and CDR2 FQNNGV. The CDR3 loop reads CASSLDLGLKTGGFDYGYTF. CDR3 DNA: TGTGCCAGCAGCTTAGATCTTGGTCTTAAGACAGGGGGCTTCGACTATGGCTACACCTTC.

This clonotype was observed a few times. This chain joins TRBV6-2 or TRBV6-3 and TRBJ2-1; the D is unclear. Per germline, CDR1 MNHEY and CDR2 SVGEGT. V lost 4 bases and J lost 4, with 14 bases in between. The CDR3 is 15 amino acids. Written as DNA, the CDR3 is TGTGCCAGCAGTTGGGTCAGAATTAATTACAATGAGCAGTTCTTC. It is translated as CASSWVRINYNEQFF.

The chain joins TRBV12-5 to TRBJ1-5; TRBD1 might be the D (5 bases). The V end lost 5 bases, the J end lost 7 bases, and 15 bases lay between the germline ends. In germline, CDR1 is LGHNT, CDR2 FRNRAP. There are 14 residues in the CDR3. The CDR3 nucleotides read TGTGCTAGTGGTCCGGGACGAGGTAACCAGCCCCAGCATTTT. Its protein product is CASGPGRGNQPQHF.

The gene calls are TRBV2 and TRBJ2-7; the D gene is possibly TRBD2 (7 bases). Germline CDR1 and CDR2: SNHLY and FYNNEI. This CDR3 spans 15 amino acids. Trimming took off 0 bases at V and 4 bases at J, with 13 bases between the two ends. The CDR3 DNA reads as TGTGCCAGCAGTGAAGCGGGGGGGGCGTGGTACGAGCAGTACTTC. Its protein is CASSEAGGAWYEQYF. The full variable domain, in which reference TRBV2 and TRBJ2-7 provide the parts outside the CDR3, is EPEVTQTPSHQVTQMGQEVILRCVPISNHLYFYWYRQILGQKVEFLVSFYNNEISEKSEIFDDQFSVERPDGSNFTLKIRSTKLEDSAMYFCASSEAGGAWYEQYFGPGTRLTVT.

This clonotype was seen repeatedly, ten times or more. The chain is built from TRBV20-1 and TRBJ2-1; 7 bases fit TRBD2. Per germline, CDR1 DFQATT and CDR2 SNEGSKA (reference sequence). J lost 9 bases, V lost 0 bases, and 5 bases had no gene match. The CDR3 runs to 13 residues. In DNA form, the CDR3 reads TGCAGTGCTAGAGAAGCGGGGTTTATTGAGCAGTTCTTC. Translating it yields CSAREAGFIEQFF.

This clonotype was recorded many times. The V call is TRBV12-3 or TRBV12-4, the J call TRBJ2-2; D is possibly TRBD1 or TRBD2 (5 bases each). The CDR3 spans 13 residues. Trimming removed 7 bases at V and 8 bases at J, with 14 bases between. The CDR3 DNA follows: TGTGCCAGCACCCCGGGTGGGGGAGGGGAGCTGTTTTTT. Its translation: CASTPGGGGELFF.

The J gene is TRBJ2-7, the V gene TRBV3-1; the D gene is possibly TRBD1 (6 bases). This CDR3 has 16 amino acids. V gave up 7 bases and J gave up 2 bases, with 21 bases separating them. Germline V lookup: CDR1 LGHDT, CDR2 YNNKEL (reference sequence). The chain's CDR3 is CASITPNGTTAYEQYV. DNA for the CDR3: TGTGCCAGCATTACCCCTAACGGGACAACCGCCTACGAGCAGTACGTC.

The V and J genes are TRBV10-2 and TRBJ2-2, with unresolved D. Between the trimmed V and J ends, which lost 7 bases and 6 bases, there was a span of 9 bases. The germline V gene has CDR1 WSHSY and CDR2 SAAADI. There are 12 residues in the CDR3. The CDR3 protein is CASTLVAGELFF. CDR3 sequence (DNA): TGCGCCAGCACTCTAGTAGCCGGGGAGCTGTTTTTT.

This clonotype has only a few counts. This sequence joins TRBV6-6 and TRBJ2-5; D is uncertain. Germline-derived CDR1 and CDR2 are MNHNY and SVGAGI (reference sequence). This CDR3 is built from 12 residues. V was pared by 5 bases and J by 0 bases, with 4 bases between. The CDR3 sequence is CASSLYQETQYF. The CDR3 nucleotides are TGTGCCAGCAGTCTATACCAAGAGACCCAGTACTTC.

This clonotype was counted a few times. The gene calls are TRBV19 and TRBJ1-5; 7 bases are shared with TRBD1. Losses at the gene ends were 3 bases for V and 4 bases for J; bases not matched to a gene: 6. CDR1 and CDR2 (germline): LNHDA, SQIVND (reference sequence). CDR3 size: 15 residues. CDR3 sequence (DNA): TGTGCCAGTAGTATTTCAGGGGGTGGGAATCAGCCCCAGCATTTT. Its protein product is CASSISGGGNQPQHF.

There are a few counts of this clonotype. The CDR3 sequence is CASSYSGLVNEQFF. CDR3 coding DNA: TGTGCCAGCAGTTACTCAGGACTCGTCAATGAGCAGTTCTTC. This rearrangement joins TRBV6-5 to TRBJ2-1, with TRBD2 as a possible D gene (5 bases). CDR3 size: 14 residues. Germline V gene sequence: CDR1 MNHEY, CDR2 SVGAGI. The ends were cut back, 0 bases at V and 6 bases at J, with 9 bases in the middle.